The source of this TCR beta chain is a study of OX40 agonist ivuxolimab in advanced cancers. Study overall: At under 85% male, the cohort had a mean age of around 56 years, ranging from about 20 to 79. General study results and limits: Doses of 0.1 to 3.0 mg/kg were accompanied by clonal expansion of CD4+ and CD8+ blood T cells by week 6.

The data were produced by immunoSEQ multiplex PCR, yet TCRdb's version contains in-frame clones alone and is incomplete. The sample holds some 100,000 clones, approximately 84% seen once. Autoimmune disease history or systemic immunosuppression meant exclusion. As to this clone: Its target is not known.

Germline V CDR1 and CDR2: MNHNS, SASEGT. CDR3 size: 14 residues. Trimming pared 4 bases from V and 4 bases from J, leaving 14 bases between. The sequence was collected from an adult with an advanced solid tumor such as melanoma, head and neck, liver or kidney cancer. The chain employs TRBV6-1 and TRBJ2-7; D could derive from TRBD1 or TRBD2 (5 bases each). The sequences come from CD4+ or CD8+ T cells sorted from blood, collected in a trial of the OX40 agonist ivuxolimab. CDR3 sequence: CASSVMRGLYEQYF. The CDR3 region has the DNA TGTGCCAGCAGTGTAATGAGGGGATTATACGAGCAGTACTTC.